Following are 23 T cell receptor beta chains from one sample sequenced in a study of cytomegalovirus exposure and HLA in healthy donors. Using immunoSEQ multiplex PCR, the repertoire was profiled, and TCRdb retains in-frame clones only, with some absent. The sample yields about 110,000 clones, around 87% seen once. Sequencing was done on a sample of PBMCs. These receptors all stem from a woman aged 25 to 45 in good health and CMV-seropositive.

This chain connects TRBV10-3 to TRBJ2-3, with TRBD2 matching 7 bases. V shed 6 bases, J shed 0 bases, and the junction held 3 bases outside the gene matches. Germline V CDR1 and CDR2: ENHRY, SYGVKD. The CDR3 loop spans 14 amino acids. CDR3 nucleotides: TGTGCCATCAGAGAAGCGGGGAGCACAGATACGCAGTATTTT. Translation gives CAIREAGSTDTQYF.

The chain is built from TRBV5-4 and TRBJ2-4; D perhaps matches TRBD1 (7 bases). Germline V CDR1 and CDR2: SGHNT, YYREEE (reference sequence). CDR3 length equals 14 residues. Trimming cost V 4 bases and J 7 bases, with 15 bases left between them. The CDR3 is CASSGGAGQNIQYF. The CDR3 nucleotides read TGTGCCAGCAGCGGCGGGGCGGGACAGAACATTCAGTACTTC. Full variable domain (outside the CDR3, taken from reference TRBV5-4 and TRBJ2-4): ETGVTQSPTHLIKTRGQQVTLRCSSQSGHNTVSWYQQALGQGPQFIFQYYREEENGRGNFPPRFSGLQFPNYSSELNVNALELDDSALYLCASSGGAGQNIQYFGAGTRLSVL.

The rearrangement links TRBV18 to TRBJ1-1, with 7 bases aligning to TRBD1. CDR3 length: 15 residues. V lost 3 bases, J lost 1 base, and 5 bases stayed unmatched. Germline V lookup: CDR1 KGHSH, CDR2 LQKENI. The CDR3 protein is CASSPTWTGNTEAFF. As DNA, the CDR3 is TGTGCCAGCTCACCGACATGGACAGGGAACACTGAAGCTTTCTTT.

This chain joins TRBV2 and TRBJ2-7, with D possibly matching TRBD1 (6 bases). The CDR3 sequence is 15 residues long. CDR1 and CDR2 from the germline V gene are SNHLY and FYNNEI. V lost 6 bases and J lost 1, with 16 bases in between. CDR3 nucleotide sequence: TGTGCCAGCAGAGGGCTACAGGGAAGGTCCTACGAGCAGTACTTC. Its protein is CASRGLQGRSYEQYF.

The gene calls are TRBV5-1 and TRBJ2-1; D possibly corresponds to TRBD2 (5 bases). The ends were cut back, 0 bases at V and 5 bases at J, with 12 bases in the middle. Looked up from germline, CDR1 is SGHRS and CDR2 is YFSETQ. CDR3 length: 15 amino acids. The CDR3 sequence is CASSLGLLLNNEQFF. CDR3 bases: TGCGCCAGCAGCTTGGGACTACTATTAAACAATGAGCAGTTCTTC.

The CDR3 here is CASGLPRAGETQYF. The CDR3 DNA reads as TGTGCTAGTGGTTTGCCCCGGGCGGGAGAGACCCAGTACTTC. The chain is built from TRBV12-5 and TRBJ2-5; TRBD2 might be the D (5 bases). This CDR3 contains 14 residues. Germline loops: CDR1 LGHNT, CDR2 FRNRAP. The V end lost 2 bases, the J end lost 4 bases, and 11 bases lay between the germline ends.

The CDR3 DNA reads as TGTGCCAGCTCACCACAACAGGGGGGAAGCTACGAGCAGTACTTC. Amino acid sequence: CASSPQQGGSYEQYF. The chain has TRBV18 and TRBJ2-7; TRBD1 aligns across 8 bases. Trimming at V came to 1 base and at J to 3 bases, leaving 5 bases not matched to a gene. The CDR3 spans 15 residues. The germline V gene encodes CDR1 KGHSH and CDR2 LQKENI.

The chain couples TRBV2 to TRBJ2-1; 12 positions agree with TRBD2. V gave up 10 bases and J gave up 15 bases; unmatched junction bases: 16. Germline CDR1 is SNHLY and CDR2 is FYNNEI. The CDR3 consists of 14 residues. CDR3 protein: CATSPLLAGGPGFF. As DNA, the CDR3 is TGTGCCACCAGCCCTCTCCTAGCGGGAGGGCCGGGGTTCTTC.

For the CDR3, the DNA is TGTGCCTGGACCCACGGGGTTGGCTACACCTTC. Protein product: CAWTHGVGYTF. This sequence joins TRBV30 and TRBJ1-2; D is unclear. CDR1 GTSNPN and CDR2 SVGIG come from the germline V gene (reference sequence). The CDR3 spans 11 residues. The ends were cut back, 4 bases at V and 7 bases at J, with 10 bases in the middle.

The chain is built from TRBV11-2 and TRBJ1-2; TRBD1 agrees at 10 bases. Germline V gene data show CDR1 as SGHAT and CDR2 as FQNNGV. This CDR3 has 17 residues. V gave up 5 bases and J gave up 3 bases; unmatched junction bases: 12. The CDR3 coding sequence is TGTGCCAGCAGCCCGATTAAAACCGGGACAGGGGACTATGGCTACACCTTC. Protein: CASSPIKTGTGDYGYTF.

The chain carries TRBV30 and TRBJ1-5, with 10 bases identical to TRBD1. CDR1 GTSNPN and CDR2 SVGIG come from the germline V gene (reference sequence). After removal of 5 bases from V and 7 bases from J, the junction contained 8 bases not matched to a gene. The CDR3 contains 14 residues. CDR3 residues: CAWSPDRGSQPQHF. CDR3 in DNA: TGTGCCTGGTCACCGGACAGGGGGTCGCAGCCCCAGCATTTT.

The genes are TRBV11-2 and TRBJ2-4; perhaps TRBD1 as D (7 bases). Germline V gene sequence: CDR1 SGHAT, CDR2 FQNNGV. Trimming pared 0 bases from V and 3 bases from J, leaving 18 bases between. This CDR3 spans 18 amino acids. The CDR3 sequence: CASSLDRARGEVKNIQYF. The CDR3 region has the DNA TGTGCCAGCAGCTTAGATCGGGCCAGGGGGGAGGTCAAAAACATTCAGTACTTC.

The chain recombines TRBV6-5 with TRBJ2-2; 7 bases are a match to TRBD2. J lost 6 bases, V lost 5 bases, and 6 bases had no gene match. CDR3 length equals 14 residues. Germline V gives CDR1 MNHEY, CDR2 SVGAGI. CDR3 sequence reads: CASSARGVAGELFF. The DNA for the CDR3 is TGTGCCAGCAGTGCCCGGGGGGTCGCCGGGGAGCTGTTTTTT.

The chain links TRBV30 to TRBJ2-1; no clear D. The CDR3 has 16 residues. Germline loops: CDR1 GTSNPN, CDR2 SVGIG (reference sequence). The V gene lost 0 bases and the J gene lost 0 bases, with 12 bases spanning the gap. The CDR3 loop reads CAWSVLGGSSYNEQFF. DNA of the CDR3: TGTGCCTGGAGTGTACTTGGCGGAAGCTCCTACAATGAGCAGTTCTTC.

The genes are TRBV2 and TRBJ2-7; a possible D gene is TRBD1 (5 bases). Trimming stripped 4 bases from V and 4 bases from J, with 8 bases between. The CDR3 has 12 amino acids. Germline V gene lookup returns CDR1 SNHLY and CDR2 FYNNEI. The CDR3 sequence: CASSGTRYEQYF. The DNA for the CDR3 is TGTGCCAGCAGTGGGACAAGGTACGAGCAGTACTTC.

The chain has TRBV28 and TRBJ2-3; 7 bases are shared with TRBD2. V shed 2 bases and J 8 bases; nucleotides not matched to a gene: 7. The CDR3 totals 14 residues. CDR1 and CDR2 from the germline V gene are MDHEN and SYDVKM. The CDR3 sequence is CASSLRAGVGTQYF. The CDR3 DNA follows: TGTGCCAGCAGTTTACGGGCGGGAGTAGGTACGCAGTATTTT.

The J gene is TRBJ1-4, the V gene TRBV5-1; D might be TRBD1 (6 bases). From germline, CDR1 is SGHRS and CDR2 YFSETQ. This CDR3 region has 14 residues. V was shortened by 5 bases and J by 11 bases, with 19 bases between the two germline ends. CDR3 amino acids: CASSYAGAGKKLFF. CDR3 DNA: TGCGCCAGCAGTTATGCAGGGGCGGGTAAGAAACTGTTTTTT.

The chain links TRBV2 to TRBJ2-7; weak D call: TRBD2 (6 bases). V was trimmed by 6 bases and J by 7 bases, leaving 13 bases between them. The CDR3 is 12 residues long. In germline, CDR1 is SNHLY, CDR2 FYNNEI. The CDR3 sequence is CASRGDSREQYF. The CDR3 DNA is TGTGCCAGCAGGGGGGACTCCCGGGAGCAGTACTTC. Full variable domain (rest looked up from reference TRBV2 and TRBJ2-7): EPEVTQTPSHQVTQMGQEVILRCVPISNHLYFYWYRQILGQKVEFLVSFYNNEISEKSEIFDDQFSVERPDGSNFTLKIRSTKLEDSAMYFCASRGDSREQYFGPGTRLTVT.

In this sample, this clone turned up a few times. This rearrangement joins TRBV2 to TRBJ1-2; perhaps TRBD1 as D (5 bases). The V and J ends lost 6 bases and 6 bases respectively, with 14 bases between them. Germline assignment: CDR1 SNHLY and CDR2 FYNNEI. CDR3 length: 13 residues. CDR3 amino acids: CASRPDTTNGYTF. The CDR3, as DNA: TGTGCCAGCAGGCCGGACACTACCAATGGCTACACCTTC.

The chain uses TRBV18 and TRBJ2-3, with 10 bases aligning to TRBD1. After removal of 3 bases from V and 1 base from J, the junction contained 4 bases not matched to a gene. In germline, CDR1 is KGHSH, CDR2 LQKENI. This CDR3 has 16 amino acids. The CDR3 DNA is TGTGCCAGCTCACCGGTAGGGACAGGGGGCACAGATACGCAGTATTTT. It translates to CASSPVGTGGTDTQYF.

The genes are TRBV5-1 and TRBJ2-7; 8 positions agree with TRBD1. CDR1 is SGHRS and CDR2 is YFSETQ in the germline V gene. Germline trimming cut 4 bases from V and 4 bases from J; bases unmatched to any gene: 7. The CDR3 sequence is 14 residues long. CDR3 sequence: CASSPQGAGYEQYF. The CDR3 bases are TGCGCCAGCAGCCCGCAGGGGGCTGGTTACGAGCAGTACTTC.

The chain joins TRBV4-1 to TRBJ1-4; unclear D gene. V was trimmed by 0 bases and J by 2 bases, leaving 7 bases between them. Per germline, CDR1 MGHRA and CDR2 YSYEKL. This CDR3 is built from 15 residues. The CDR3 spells CASSQEDSTNEKLFF. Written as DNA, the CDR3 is TGCGCCAGCAGCCAAGAAGACTCGACTAATGAAAAACTGTTTTTT.

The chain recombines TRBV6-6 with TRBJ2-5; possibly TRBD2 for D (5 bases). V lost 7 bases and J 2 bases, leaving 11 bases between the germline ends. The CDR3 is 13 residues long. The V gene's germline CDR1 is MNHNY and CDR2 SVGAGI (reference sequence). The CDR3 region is CASTREIQETQYF. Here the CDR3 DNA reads TGTGCCAGCACGAGGGAGATACAAGAGACCCAGTACTTC.